This T cell receptor beta chain was found in a study of shared T cell receptors in the human thymus. Generated by immunoSEQ multiplex PCR, the TCRdb table keeps only in-frame clones and is missing some. The repertoire has about 500,000 clones, 70% to 80% of them found once; the top ten carry about 0.014%. These same records also appear under a second study, on human thymus T cells. From that paper: Thymic tissue was derived from resections collected during corrective heart surgery. It looked as if thymic and blood repertoires used V and J genes in a biased way.

This sequence was found in a boy under two years old with a congenital heart defect. What was sequenced was thymocytes.

Here the CDR3 DNA reads TGTGCCAGCAGCTTAGCCTCCGAGGGGTCTCTCGGGAGTGGTACCGGGGAGCTGTTTTTT. Protein: CASSLASEGSLGSGTGELFF. The rearrangement links TRBV7-8 to TRBJ2-2; weak D call: TRBD2 (6 bases). The CDR3 sequence is 20 residues long. Germline V gene sequence: CDR1 SGHVS, CDR2 FQNEAQ. The ends were cut back, 0 bases at V and 5 bases at J, with 25 bases in the middle.